These 9 T cell receptor beta chains originate from one sample sequenced in a study of OX40 agonist ivuxolimab in advanced cancers. Here immunoSEQ multiplex PCR was the method, and the copy in TCRdb shows in-frame clones only, minus some. The table has 100,000 to 150,000 clones, about nine tenths seen once; the top ten hold 0.8% to 1%. Sequenced material: CD4+ or CD8+ T cells sorted from blood, taken in a trial of the OX40 agonist ivuxolimab. These receptors were taken from an adult with an advanced solid tumor such as melanoma, head and neck, liver or kidney cancer.

The J gene is TRBJ2-1, the V gene TRBV28; D call uncertain. The germline gives CDR1 MDHEN, CDR2 SYDVKM. CDR3 length equals 12 residues. The V gene lost 4 bases and the J gene lost 3 bases, with 4 bases spanning the gap. CDR3 amino acids: CASSSNYNEQFF. CDR3 DNA: TGTGCCAGCAGTTCGAACTACAATGAGCAGTTCTTC. Complete variable domain (other parts from reference TRBV28 and TRBJ2-1): DVKVTQSSRYLVKRTGEKVFLECVQDMDHENMFWYRQDPGLGLRLIYFSYDVKMKEKGDIPEGYSVSREKKERFSLILESASTNQTSMYLCASSSNYNEQFFGPGTRLTVL.

The genes are TRBV25-1 and TRBJ2-2; D uncertain. V was shortened by 3 bases and J by 2 bases, with 4 bases between the two germline ends. The CDR3 is made up of 13 amino acids. Looked up from germline, CDR1 is MGHDK and CDR2 is SYGVNS. CDR3 protein: CASSESNTGELFF. The CDR3 region has the DNA TGTGCCAGCAGTGAGAGTAACACCGGGGAGCTGTTTTTT.

This clone was seen only once. This chain connects TRBV5-6 to TRBJ1-4, with D possibly being TRBD1 (5 bases). V lost 4 bases and J 4 bases, leaving 11 bases between the germline ends. CDR1 and CDR2 from the germline V gene are SGHDT and YYEEEE. CDR3 length equals 14 residues. The CDR3 DNA is TGTGCCAGCAGCGTTGACAGCTATAATGAAAAACTGTTTTTT. Residues: CASSVDSYNEKLFF.

The chain is built from TRBV7-3 and TRBJ1-1; no clear D gene. The CDR3 is 13 residues long. V was trimmed by 4 bases and J by 2 bases, leaving 8 bases between them. In germline, CDR1 is SGHTA, CDR2 FQGTGA. The CDR3 sequence is CASSSNVNTEAFF. DNA of the CDR3: TGTGCCAGCAGCTCAAACGTCAACACTGAAGCTTTCTTT.

The J gene is TRBJ2-2, the V gene TRBV6-1, with TRBD1 matching over 12 bases. Germline values: CDR1 MNHNS, CDR2 SASEGT. The CDR3 consists of 15 residues. V shed 6 bases and J 4 bases; nucleotides not matched to a gene: 3. The CDR3 spells CASRGQGAVTGELFF. CDR3 nucleotides: TGTGCCAGCAGGGGACAGGGGGCGGTCACCGGGGAGCTGTTTTTT.

The gene calls are TRBV7-2 and TRBJ1-3, with 7 bases lining up with TRBD1. The germline V gene has CDR1 SGHTA and CDR2 FQGNSA. With 1 base clipped from V and 4 bases from J, the junction kept 4 bases outside the gene matches. This CDR3 has 15 residues. CDR3 residues: CASSLVPGGGNTIYF. CDR3 bases: TGTGCCAGCAGCTTAGTTCCAGGGGGAGGAAACACCATATATTTT. The full variable domain, rest sourced from reference TRBV7-2 and TRBJ1-3, is GAGVSQSPSNKVTEKGKDVELRCDPISGHTALYWYRQSLGQGLEFLIYFQGNSAPDKSGLPSDRFSAERTGGSVSTLTIQRTQQEDSAVYLCASSLVPGGGNTIYFGEGSWLTVV.

The rearrangement uses TRBV5-1 and TRBJ2-1, with D perhaps matching TRBD1 (6 bases). Germline CDR1 and CDR2: SGHRS and YFSETQ. The length of the CDR3 is 14 residues. V lost 0 bases, J lost 2 bases, and 6 bases lay in between. In DNA, the CDR3 is TGCGCCAGCAGCTTGGACAGGGCCTACAATGAGCAGTTCTTC. Its translation: CASSLDRAYNEQFF.

The chain uses TRBV18 and TRBJ2-5; no clear D. V shed 3 bases and J shed 2 bases, with 10 bases lying between them. This CDR3 comprises 14 residues. CDR1 is KGHSH, CDR2 LQKENI, per germline. CDR3 sequence reads: CASSPDGIQETQYF. The CDR3 DNA reads as TGTGCCAGCTCACCGGACGGAATACAAGAGACCCAGTACTTC.

The CDR3 region is CASSHLSDTQYF. For the CDR3, the DNA is TGTGCCAGCAGCCACCTCTCAGATACGCAGTATTTT. The genes are TRBV5-6 and TRBJ2-3; D remains unclear. Trimming pared 4 bases from V and 4 bases from J, leaving 7 bases between. CDR1 and CDR2 (germline): SGHDT, YYEEEE. The CDR3 has 12 amino acids.